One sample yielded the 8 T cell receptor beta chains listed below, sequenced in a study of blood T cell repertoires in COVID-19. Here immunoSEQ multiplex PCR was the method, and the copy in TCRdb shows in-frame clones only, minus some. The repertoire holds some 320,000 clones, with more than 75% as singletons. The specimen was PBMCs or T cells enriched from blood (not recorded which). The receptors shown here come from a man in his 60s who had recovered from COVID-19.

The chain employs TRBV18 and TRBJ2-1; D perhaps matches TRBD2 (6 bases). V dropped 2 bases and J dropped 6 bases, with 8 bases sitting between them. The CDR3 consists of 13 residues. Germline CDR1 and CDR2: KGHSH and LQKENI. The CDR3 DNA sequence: TGTGCCAGCTCACCAGGGACTTTCAATGAGCAGTTCTTC. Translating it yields CASSPGTFNEQFF.

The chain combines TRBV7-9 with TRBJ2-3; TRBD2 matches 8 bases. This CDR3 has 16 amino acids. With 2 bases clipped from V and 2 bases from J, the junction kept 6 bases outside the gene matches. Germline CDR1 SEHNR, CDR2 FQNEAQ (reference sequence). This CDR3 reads CASSLHGGRNTDTQYF. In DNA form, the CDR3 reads TGTGCCAGCAGCTTACATGGCGGGAGGAACACAGATACGCAGTATTTT.

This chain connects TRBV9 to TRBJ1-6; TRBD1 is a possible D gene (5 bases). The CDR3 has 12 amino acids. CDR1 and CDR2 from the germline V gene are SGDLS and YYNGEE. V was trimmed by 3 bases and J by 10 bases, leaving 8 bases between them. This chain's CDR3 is CASSGGDSPLHF. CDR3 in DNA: TGTGCCAGCAGCGGGGGCGACTCACCCCTCCACTTT.

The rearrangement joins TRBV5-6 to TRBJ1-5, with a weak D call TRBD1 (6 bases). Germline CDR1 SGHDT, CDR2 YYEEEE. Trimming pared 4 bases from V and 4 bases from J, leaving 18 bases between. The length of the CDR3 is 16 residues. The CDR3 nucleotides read TGTGCCAGCAGCCGTAACAGGGCGGTAGGGAATCAGCCCCAGCATTTT. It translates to CASSRNRAVGNQPQHF. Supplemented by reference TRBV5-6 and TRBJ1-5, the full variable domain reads DAGVTQSPTHLIKTRGQQVTLRCSPKSGHDTVSWYQQALGQGPQFIFQYYEEEERQRGNFPDRFSGHQFPNYSSELNVNALLLGDSALYLCASSRNRAVGNQPQHFGDGTRLSIL.

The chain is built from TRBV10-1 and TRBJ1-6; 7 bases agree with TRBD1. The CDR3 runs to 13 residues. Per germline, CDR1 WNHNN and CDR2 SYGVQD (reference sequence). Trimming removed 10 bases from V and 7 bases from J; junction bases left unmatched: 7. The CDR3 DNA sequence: TGCGCCACTGCGACAGGGAGAAATTCACCCCTCCACTTT. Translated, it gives CATATGRNSPLHF.

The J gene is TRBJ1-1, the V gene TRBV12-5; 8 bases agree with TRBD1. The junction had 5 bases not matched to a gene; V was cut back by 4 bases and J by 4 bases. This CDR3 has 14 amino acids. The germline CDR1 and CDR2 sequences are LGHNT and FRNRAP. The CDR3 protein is CASGSYQGATEAFF. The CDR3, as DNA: TGTGCTAGTGGTTCCTACCAGGGGGCCACTGAAGCTTTCTTT.

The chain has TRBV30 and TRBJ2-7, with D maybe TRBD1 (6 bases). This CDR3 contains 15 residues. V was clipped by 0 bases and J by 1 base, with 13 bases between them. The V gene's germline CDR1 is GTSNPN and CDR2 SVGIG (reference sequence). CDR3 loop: CAWSVLGQGSYEQYF. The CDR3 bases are TGTGCCTGGAGTGTTTTAGGGCAGGGGTCCTACGAGCAGTACTTC.

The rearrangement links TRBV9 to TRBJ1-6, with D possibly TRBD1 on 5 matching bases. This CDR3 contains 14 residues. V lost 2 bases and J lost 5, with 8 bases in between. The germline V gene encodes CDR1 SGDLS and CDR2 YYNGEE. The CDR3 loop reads CASSVQGNNSPLHF. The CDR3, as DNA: TGTGCCAGCAGCGTCCAGGGTAATAATTCACCCCTCCACTTT. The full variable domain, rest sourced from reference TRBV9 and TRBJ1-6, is DSGVTQTPKHLITATGQRVTLRCSPRSGDLSVYWYQQSLDQGLQFLIQYYNGEERAKGNILERFSAQQFPDLHSELNLSSLELGDSALYFCASSVQGNNSPLHFGNGTRLTVT.